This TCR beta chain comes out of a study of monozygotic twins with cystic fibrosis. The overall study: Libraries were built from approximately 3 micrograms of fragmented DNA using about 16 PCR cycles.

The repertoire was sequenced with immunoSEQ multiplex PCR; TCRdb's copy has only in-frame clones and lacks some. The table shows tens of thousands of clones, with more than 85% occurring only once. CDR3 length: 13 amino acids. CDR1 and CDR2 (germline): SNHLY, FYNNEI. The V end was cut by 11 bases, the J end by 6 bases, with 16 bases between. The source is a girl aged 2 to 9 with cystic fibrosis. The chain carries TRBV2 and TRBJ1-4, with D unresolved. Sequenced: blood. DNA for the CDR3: TGTGCCCGCGGACCCCAAGGTGATGAAAAACTGTTTTTT. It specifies CARGPQGDEKLFF.